This T cell receptor beta chain was found in a study of T cells in Graves' hyperthyroidism and ophthalmopathy. Study observations and caveats: Ophthalmopathy, as predicted by the model, came a median around 6 months after the prediction. By a 13 V-J model, ophthalmopathy was set apart from stable hyperthyroidism.

Germline-derived CDR1 and CDR2 are MNHEY and SMNVEV (reference sequence). V lost 3 bases and J lost 12; bases outside the gene matches: 17. This CDR3 has 16 amino acids. The diagnoses drew upon clinical symptoms, serum thyroxine and TRAb, thyroid ultrasound and orbital computed tomography. From approximately 9.3 ml of fresh peripheral blood, PBMCs were isolated. This clonotype has a count of ten or more. What it binds is not known. Authors of the study amplified TCR beta CDR3 regions from RNA transcripts. The study used the HTBI primer set for a first-round RT-PCR of the TCR CDR3. TCRdb redid the calling of the multiplex PCR reads with MiXCR, one entry per CDR3 protein. The table has some 440,000 distinct CDR3 sequences, about a sixth seen once.

V gene TRBV27 combines with J gene TRBJ2-1; 7 bases line up with TRBD1. This sequence originates from a woman between 18 and 29 years old with Graves' hyperthyroidism. The specimen sequenced was blood. The CDR3 loop reads CASSFKPTGYGNWQFF. In DNA, the CDR3 is TGTGCCAGCAGTTTTAAACCGACAGGGTATGGAAATTGGCAGTTCTTC.